This T cell receptor beta chain derives from a study of T cell repertoires in cytomegalovirus infection. Study at large: Recently described HLA-C-restricted plus well-studied HLA-B-restricted CMV epitopes were used. Public TCR beta signature analysis indicated the presence of both CMV infection and matching HLA type. Points from the study as a whole: Dominating the ex vivo response were TCR beta clonotypes that were CMV-specific and HLA-C-restricted. Summed public TCR beta family frequency identified CMV carriers bearing the relevant HLA.

Germline assignment: CDR1 LGHDT and CDR2 YNNKEL (reference sequence). V lost 0 bases, J lost 0 bases, and 9 bases lay in between. The CDR3 contains 16 residues. TCRdb called the reads again in MiXCR, with one record for every CDR3 protein. The sample holds about 220,000 distinct CDR3 sequences, about 40% seen once. On this clonotype itself: Its cognate antigen is unknown.

The V call is TRBV3-1, the J call TRBJ2-1; D is unresolved. This sequence was found in a human donor in good health (CMV status not recorded). Some clones in this sample may be carry-over from other donors' samples. Specimen: CD8+ T cells from cultured PBMCs, collected from culture after CMV antigen stimulation. In DNA, the CDR3 is TGTGCCAGCAGCCAAGACGCCGCTAGCTCCTACAATGAGCAGTTCTTC. Translation: CASSQDAASSYNEQFF.